These 32 T cell receptor beta chains were all obtained from the same sample, sequenced in a study of shared clonotypes between healthy human individuals. The method was immunoSEQ multiplex PCR; TCRdb's version includes in-frame clones alone and lacks a portion of them. The table lists approximately 500,000 clones, about 95% of them singletons. The material sequenced was naive CD4+ T cells sorted from blood. Indicated subset: CD45RA+ positively selected. Source of these receptors: a woman in her thirties in good health.

The rearrangement joins TRBV5-1 to TRBJ2-7; D tentatively reads TRBD1 or TRBD2 (6 bases each). From germline, CDR1 is SGHRS and CDR2 YFSETQ. This CDR3 spans 16 amino acids. V was trimmed by 0 bases and J by 2 bases, leaving 15 bases between them. CDR3 bases: TGCGCCAGCAGCTTGGTCAGGTCGGGGGCCACCTACGAGCAGTACTTC. This sequence encodes CASSLVRSGATYEQYF.

The chain carries TRBV9 and TRBJ1-3; D remains unclear. The V and J ends lost 2 bases and 0 bases respectively, with 12 bases between them. Germline loops: CDR1 SGDLS, CDR2 YYNGEE. The CDR3 runs to 16 residues. The CDR3: CASSVWVRTSGNTIYF. The CDR3 region has the DNA TGTGCCAGCAGCGTTTGGGTCAGGACCTCTGGAAACACCATATATTTT.

The genes are TRBV5-6 and TRBJ1-3; D uncertain. The CDR3 is made up of 13 amino acids. The germline V gene encodes CDR1 SGHDT and CDR2 YYEEEE. V gave up 0 bases and J gave up 2 bases, with 3 bases separating them. CDR3 bases: TGTGCCAGCAGCTTGGCTCCTGGAAACACCATATATTTT. Its translation is CASSLAPGNTIYF. Variable domain in full (rest from reference TRBV5-6 and TRBJ1-3): DAGVTQSPTHLIKTRGQQVTLRCSPKSGHDTVSWYQQALGQGPQFIFQYYEEEERQRGNFPDRFSGHQFPNYSSELNVNALLLGDSALYLCASSLAPGNTIYFGEGSWLTVV.

This rearrangement joins TRBV29-1 to TRBJ2-1; no reliable D call. Germline-derived CDR1 and CDR2 are SQVTM and ANQGSEA. Trimming left V 0 bases short and J 0 bases short, with 9 bases between. CDR3 length: 15 amino acids. CDR3 in amino acids: CSVEDRAASYNEQFF. In DNA form, the CDR3 reads TGCAGCGTTGAAGATCGGGCAGCCTCCTACAATGAGCAGTTCTTC.

The chain joins TRBV7-8 to TRBJ2-2; a possible D gene is TRBD2 (6 bases). Looked up from germline, CDR1 is SGHVS and CDR2 is FQNEAQ. V was cut by 5 bases and J by 4 bases, with 11 bases left in between. CDR3 length: 14 residues. DNA for the CDR3: TGTGCCAGCAGCGCCAGGAGGGGCACCGGGGAGCTGTTTTTT. Residues: CASSARRGTGELFF.

The chain has TRBV2 and TRBJ2-1; 8 positions match TRBD1. The CDR3 has 16 amino acids. J lost 6 bases, V lost 2 bases, and 9 bases had no gene match. Germline CDR1 is SNHLY and CDR2 is FYNNEI. The chain's CDR3 is CASSELVGTGLNEQFF. The CDR3 region has the DNA TGTGCCAGCAGTGAACTGGTCGGGACAGGACTCAATGAGCAGTTCTTC.

The genes are TRBV18 and TRBJ1-3, with TRBD1 as a possible D gene (6 bases). Trimming left V 6 bases short and J 4 bases short, with 13 bases between. CDR3 length: 14 amino acids. CDR1 KGHSH and CDR2 LQKENI come from the germline V gene. The CDR3 sequence is CASSPPGTGNTIYF. In nucleotides, the CDR3 is TGTGCCAGCTCGCCCCCGGGGACAGGAAACACCATATATTTT.

The chain uses TRBV18 and TRBJ2-7, with D maybe TRBD2 (5 bases). Trimming stripped 6 bases from V and 5 bases from J, with 17 bases between. Germline V gene sequence: CDR1 KGHSH, CDR2 LQKENI. The CDR3 extends over 14 amino acids. The CDR3: CASSPTGSLDEQYF. CDR3 DNA sequence: TGTGCCAGCTCTCCTACCGGGTCACTAGACGAGCAGTACTTC.

The rearrangement uses TRBV7-9 and TRBJ2-7; 9 bases match TRBD1. CDR1 and CDR2 (germline): SEHNR, FQNEAQ (reference sequence). Trimming cost V 5 bases and J 1 base; bases outside gene matches: 6. CDR3 length equals 15 residues. CDR3 DNA sequence: TGTGCCAGCAGCGTGGCGGGACAGGGTTCCTACGAGCAGTACTTC. Translated: CASSVAGQGSYEQYF.

V gene TRBV7-8 combines with J gene TRBJ2-7; 12 positions agree with TRBD2. CDR1 SGHVS and CDR2 FQNEAQ come from the germline V gene. The V gene end was trimmed by 5 bases and the J gene end by 4 bases; junction bases not matched to a gene: 3. CDR3 length: 14 residues. The CDR3: CASSRLAGAYEQYF. The CDR3 DNA follows: TGTGCCAGCAGCCGACTAGCGGGAGCGTACGAGCAGTACTTC.

The rearrangement uses TRBV2 and TRBJ2-2; 7 nucleotides align to TRBD1. J lost 1 base, V lost 6 bases, and 8 bases had no gene match. Germline CDR1 and CDR2: SNHLY and FYNNEI. The CDR3 is 16 amino acids. CDR3 nucleotides: TGTGCCAGCAGCGACTCCGGGACAGAGAACACCGGGGAGCTGTTTTTT. Translated, it gives CASSDSGTENTGELFF.

V and J are TRBV6-4 and TRBJ2-3, with D tentatively TRBD1 or TRBD2 (6 bases each). CDR1 is MRHNA, CDR2 SNTAGT, per germline. V was clipped by 2 bases and J by 4 bases, with 13 bases between them. The CDR3 consists of 15 residues. CDR3 protein: CASSDPGASPDTQYF. The CDR3 DNA is TGTGCCAGCAGTGACCCGGGGGCTTCGCCAGATACGCAGTATTTT.

The V call is TRBV6-5, the J call TRBJ1-5; D gene unclear. CDR3 length equals 14 residues. The V end lost 5 bases, the J end lost 3 bases, and 11 bases lay between the germline ends. Germline lookup yields CDR1 MNHEY and CDR2 SVGAGI. CDR3 bases: TGTGCCAGCAGTCAACAGAGGTTCAATCAGCCCCAGCATTTT. Its translation is CASSQQRFNQPQHF.

J is TRBJ2-2 and V is TRBV19; no clear D gene. This CDR3 has 14 residues. V was shortened by 3 bases and J by 1 base, with 6 bases between the two germline ends. Germline assignment: CDR1 LNHDA and CDR2 SQIVND (reference sequence). Written as DNA, the CDR3 is TGTGCCAGTAGTATTGCCGAGAACACCGGGGAGCTGTTTTTT. Amino acids: CASSIAENTGELFF.

The chain recombines TRBV5-1 with TRBJ2-1; D is unclear. The CDR3 runs 11 residues. Germline values: CDR1 SGHRS, CDR2 YFSETQ. V lost 0 bases, J lost 11 bases, and 6 bases lay in between. The CDR3 is CASSLGGQQFF. The CDR3 region has the DNA TGCGCCAGCAGCTTGGGCGGACAGCAGTTCTTC.

The chain recombines TRBV4-1 with TRBJ1-5; D gene unclear. Trimming took off 4 bases at V and 7 bases at J, with 14 bases between the two ends. The V gene's germline CDR1 is MGHRA and CDR2 YSYEKL. This CDR3 has 14 amino acids. This CDR3 is CASSPRIRSQPQHF. In DNA form, the CDR3 reads TGCGCCAGCAGCCCCCGGATTAGGTCACAGCCCCAGCATTTT.

V gene TRBV20-1 combines with J gene TRBJ2-4, with D tentatively TRBD1 (6 bases). The CDR3 extends over 11 amino acids. The germline CDR1 and CDR2 sequences are DFQATT and SNEGSKA (reference sequence). Trimming left V 0 bases short and J 15 bases short, with 12 bases between. Here the CDR3 reads CSARDLRTAYF. In DNA, the CDR3 is TGCAGTGCTAGAGATTTAAGGACAGCGTACTTC.

V is TRBV5-1 and J is TRBJ2-4; the D gene is possibly TRBD1 (6 bases). Trimming took off 4 bases at V and 6 bases at J, with 14 bases between the two ends. This CDR3 has 14 residues. The germline CDR1 and CDR2 sequences are SGHRS and YFSETQ. The CDR3: CASSTGTQGNIQYF. The CDR3 coding sequence is TGCGCCAGCAGCACCGGGACACAGGGAAACATTCAGTACTTC.

The chain is built from TRBV27 and TRBJ1-2; 9 bases fit TRBD1. The V and J ends lost 5 bases and 8 bases, in that order; junction bases with no gene match: 6. There are 13 residues in the CDR3. The V gene's germline CDR1 is MNHEY and CDR2 SMNVEV (reference sequence). CDR3 in DNA: TGTGCCAGCAGTGAATGGACAGGGGAGGGCTACACCTTC. This encodes CASSEWTGEGYTF.

This rearrangement joins TRBV7-8 to TRBJ2-6, with 9 bases fitting TRBD1. Trimming took 6 bases from V and 1 from J; bases not matched to a gene: 10. The germline V gene encodes CDR1 SGHVS and CDR2 FQNEAQ. This CDR3 has 18 residues. The chain's CDR3 is CASSSNRDRVSGANVLTF. For the CDR3, the DNA is TGTGCCAGCAGTTCGAACCGGGACAGGGTGTCTGGGGCCAACGTCCTGACTTTC.

The chain links TRBV5-4 to TRBJ2-6; the D gene is possibly TRBD1 (6 bases). The ends were cut back, 4 bases at V and 0 bases at J, with 11 bases in the middle. CDR1 and CDR2 (germline): SGHNT, YYREEE (reference sequence). This CDR3 spans 16 amino acids. The CDR3 loop is CASSQGMNSGANVLTF. Here the CDR3 DNA reads TGTGCCAGCAGCCAGGGGATGAACTCTGGGGCCAACGTCCTGACTTTC. Looking up the rest from reference TRBV5-4 and TRBJ2-6 gives the full variable domain: ETGVTQSPTHLIKTRGQQVTLRCSSQSGHNTVSWYQQALGQGPQFIFQYYREEENGRGNFPPRFSGLQFPNYSSELNVNALELDDSALYLCASSQGMNSGANVLTFGAGSRLTVL.

The J gene is TRBJ2-1, the V gene TRBV10-3, with D possibly TRBD2 on 6 matching bases. Per the germline V gene, CDR1 is ENHRY and CDR2 is SYGVKD. Trimming left V 11 bases short and J 9 bases short, with 26 bases between. This CDR3 has 15 residues. DNA for the CDR3: TGTGCCTCCTCGTATGAGACTAGTATTGGGGGTGAGCAGTTCTTC. Its translation: CASSYETSIGGEQFF.

The V gene is TRBV6-6, the J gene TRBJ1-5; tentatively, D is TRBD1 (6 bases). Looked up from germline, CDR1 is MNHNY and CDR2 is SVGAGI (reference sequence). V gave up 6 bases and J gave up 1 base, with 13 bases separating them. The CDR3 consists of 15 residues. CDR3 nucleotides: TGTGCCAGCAGATTATGGCAGGGGAGCAATCAGCCCCAGCATTTT. Its protein is CASRLWQGSNQPQHF.

The rearrangement links TRBV11-3 to TRBJ2-1; D possibly corresponds to TRBD2 (7 bases). V was shortened by 5 bases and J by 7 bases, with 18 bases between the two germline ends. Germline values: CDR1 SGHNT, CDR2 YENEEA. There are 15 residues in the CDR3. DNA for the CDR3: TGTGCCAGCAGCCTTACAGGGAGGGACAATAATGAGCAGTTCTTC. This translates into CASSLTGRDNNEQFF.

V and J are TRBV2 and TRBJ1-2; D uncertain. This CDR3 is 13 amino acids long. V lost 7 bases, J lost 7 bases, and 16 bases lay in between. Looked up from germline, CDR1 is SNHLY and CDR2 is FYNNEI. The CDR3 region has the DNA TGTGCCAGCACCCTTGAAACCGTTTTTGGCTACACCTTC. It yields the protein CASTLETVFGYTF.

The CDR3 DNA reads TGTGCCAGCGGCGGGAGAGTATCCTACGAGCAGTACTTC. Residues: CASGGRVSYEQYF. This rearrangement joins TRBV2 to TRBJ2-7, with 7 positions matching TRBD2. Per germline, CDR1 SNHLY and CDR2 FYNNEI. The CDR3 covers 13 residues. J lost 1 base, V lost 8 bases, and 5 bases had no gene match.

The J gene is TRBJ2-2, the V gene TRBV28; the D gene could be TRBD1 or TRBD2 (6 bases each). The germline V gene encodes CDR1 MDHEN and CDR2 SYDVKM. Between the trimmed V and J ends, which lost 2 bases and 6 bases, there was a span of 13 bases. This CDR3 region has 15 residues. The CDR3 nucleotides are TGTGCCAGCAGTTTAACGTACAGGGAGGCCGGGGAGCTGTTTTTT. Its protein product is CASSLTYREAGELFF.

V gene TRBV4-2 combines with J gene TRBJ2-1; maybe TRBD2 (6 bases). Germline assignment: CDR1 LGHNA and CDR2 YNFKEQ. There are 13 residues in the CDR3. V was clipped by 4 bases and J by 6 bases, with 10 bases between them. The CDR3 spells CASSPRLGNEQFF. The CDR3 DNA reads as TGTGCCAGCAGCCCCCGACTAGGCAATGAGCAGTTCTTC.

In DNA form, the CDR3 reads TGCAGTGCTCCAAGAGGGGATGGCTACACCTTC. It specifies CSAPRGDGYTF. V gene TRBV20-1 combines with J gene TRBJ1-2, with D maybe TRBD1 (5 bases). The V end was cut by 5 bases, the J end by 6 bases, with 10 bases between. The CDR3 has 11 residues. CDR1 is DFQATT and CDR2 is SNEGSKA in the germline V gene (reference sequence).

This clone was detected only once. The chain links TRBV28 to TRBJ2-7, with a weak D call TRBD1 (5 bases). The CDR3 runs to 16 residues. The germline gives CDR1 MDHEN, CDR2 SYDVKM. Between the trimmed V and J ends, which lost 5 bases and 6 bases, there was a span of 23 bases. The CDR3, as DNA: TGTGCCAGCAGTGCACCGGAAGGGGTGCCCTTTGTCGAGCAGTACTTC. Translating it yields CASSAPEGVPFVEQYF.

The chain is built from TRBV10-3 and TRBJ2-2; 10 bases are shared with TRBD1. The CDR3 runs 17 residues. The V gene's germline CDR1 is ENHRY and CDR2 SYGVKD. After removal of 5 bases from V and 3 bases from J, the junction contained 9 bases not matched to a gene. The CDR3 region is CAISSRDRGLDTGELFF. CDR3 sequence (DNA): TGTGCCATCAGTTCCCGTGACAGGGGGCTGGACACCGGGGAGCTGTTTTTT.

V gene TRBV5-6 combines with J gene TRBJ1-2; a weak D match, TRBD1 (5 bases). Germline assignment: CDR1 SGHDT and CDR2 YYEEEE. This CDR3 is 15 amino acids long. The V gene lost 4 bases and the J gene lost 2 bases, with 15 bases spanning the gap. The CDR3 loop reads CASSPRGRGNYGYTF. CDR3 bases: TGTGCCAGCAGCCCACGAGGGCGGGGGAACTATGGCTACACCTTC.